The 14 T cell receptor beta chains below come from one sample, sequenced in a study of blood T cells in healthy people across ages. A second about 7 to 12 cycle PCR used barcoded and J-beta primers. TCRdb fed the 5' RACE reads into MiXCR, producing one record per CDR3 protein. This table holds hundreds of thousands of distinct CDR3 sequences, about 61% found once. Sequencing was performed on blood. These receptors were obtained from a man aged 35 to 55 in good health.

Comment on this clonotype: The junction does not match germline at one end; this may be a read error. V gene TRBV12-3 or TRBV12-4 combines with J gene TRBJ2-1; TRBD2 matches at 9 bases. There are 17 residues in the CDR3. The CDR3 reads CASRPRLAGVDYSEQFF. CDR3 DNA sequence: TGTGCCAGCAGGCCCCGATTAGCGGGAGTGGACTACAGTGAGCAGTTCTTC.

For this clonotype: One base away lies a much larger clone, so this may be a sequencing read error. The chain combines TRBV7-2 with TRBJ2-3, with TRBD2 matching over 10 bases. Germline assignment: CDR1 SGHTA and CDR2 FQGNSA. The CDR3 length is 19 residues. CDR3 region: CASSLPLAGKTTSIDTQYF. CDR3 bases: TGTGCCAGCAGCTTGCCACTAGCGGGAAAAACGACCAGCATAGATACGCAGTATTTT.

The rearrangement uses TRBV13 and TRBJ2-3; TRBD2 matches 12 bases. V lost 4 bases and J lost 2; bases outside the gene matches: 10. Germline V gene data show CDR1 as PRHDT and CDR2 as FYEKMQ (reference sequence). The CDR3 contains 18 residues. CDR3 sequence: CASSSGLAGTPDTDTQYF. The CDR3 DNA follows: TGTGCCAGCAGCTCCGGACTAGCGGGAACCCCCGACACAGATACGCAGTATTTT.

The chain employs TRBV10-3 and TRBJ2-1, with TRBD1 identical over 8 bases. V shed 5 bases, J shed 3 bases, and the junction held 9 bases outside the gene matches. This CDR3 has 16 amino acids. The germline V gene encodes CDR1 ENHRY and CDR2 SYGVKD. In DNA, the CDR3 is TGTGCCATCAGTAAGGCCACAGGGGGTAACTACAATGAGCAGTTCTTC. This codes for CAISKATGGNYNEQFF.

This sequence joins TRBV6-1 and TRBJ2-1, with D perhaps matching TRBD2 (6 bases). CDR3 size: 13 residues. V dropped 6 bases and J dropped 4 bases, with 10 bases sitting between them. CDR1 is MNHNS, CDR2 SASEGT, per germline. The CDR3 spells CASRPGGYNEQFF. The CDR3 region has the DNA TGTGCCAGCAGGCCCGGGGGATACAATGAGCAGTTCTTC.

The genes are TRBV6-6 and TRBJ2-7; 10 positions agree with TRBD1. Germline V gene sequence: CDR1 MNHNY, CDR2 SVGAGI (reference sequence). The CDR3 contains 14 residues. V was pared by 4 bases and J by 6 bases, with 6 bases of the junction left unmatched. The DNA of the CDR3 is TGTGCCAGCAGTTTAAACCGGGACAGGGGCGAGCAGTACTTC. Its protein is CASSLNRDRGEQYF.

The V call is TRBV25-1, the J call TRBJ1-1; D gene unclear. This CDR3 has 12 amino acids. Germline V gene data show CDR1 as MGHDK and CDR2 as SYGVNS. The V gene lost 1 base and the J gene lost 8 bases, with 8 bases spanning the gap. The CDR3 region is CASSESREEAFF. Written as DNA, the CDR3 is TGTGCCAGCAGTGAATCGAGGGAGGAAGCTTTCTTT. Drawing the rest from reference TRBV25-1 and TRBJ1-1, the complete variable domain is EADIYQTPRYLVIGTGKKITLECSQTMGHDKMYWYQQDPGMELHLIHYSYGVNSTEKGDLSSESTVSRIRTEHFPLTLESARPSHTSQYLCASSESREEAFFGQGTRLTVV.

The CDR3: CASSAGTSSYEQYF. DNA for the CDR3: TGTGCCAGCAGCGCCGGGACAAGCTCCTACGAGCAGTACTTC. The V gene is TRBV12-3 or TRBV12-4, the J gene TRBJ2-7, with D possibly TRBD1 on 6 matching bases. Trimming left V 6 bases short and J 0 bases short, with 12 bases between. The CDR3 has 14 amino acids.

This clonotype was seen once. The chain couples TRBV29-1 to TRBJ1-2; a weak D match, TRBD1 (5 bases). The V and J ends lost 3 bases and 2 bases respectively, with 10 bases between them. The CDR3 has 13 amino acids. CDR1 and CDR2 (germline): SQVTM, ANQGSEA. CDR3 DNA: TGCAGCGTTGAGGCAGGGCTCAACTATGGCTACACCTTC. This encodes CSVEAGLNYGYTF.

This chain links TRBV11-1 with TRBJ2-1, with 10 positions matching TRBD1. This CDR3 is built from 15 residues. V was pared by 7 bases and J by 7 bases, with 10 bases of the junction left unmatched. The germline V gene has CDR1 SGHAT and CDR2 FQDESV (reference sequence). The CDR3 loop is CASTNRQGARNEQFF. The DNA for the CDR3 is TGTGCCAGCACCAACCGACAGGGGGCTCGTAATGAGCAGTTCTTC.

This chain uses TRBV4-2 with TRBJ2-3; 11 nucleotides agree with TRBD2. CDR3 size: 18 residues. In germline, CDR1 is LGHNA, CDR2 YNFKEQ. The V and J ends lost 2 bases and 5 bases, in that order; junction bases with no gene match: 12. Written as DNA, the CDR3 is TGTGCCAGCAGCCAACGTAGCGGGGGGGCAGGGTCGGGAGATACGCAGTATTTT. Translation: CASSQRSGGAGSGDTQYF.

This chain joins TRBV21-1 and TRBJ2-1; TRBD2 was called by the table and not checked on the DNA. TRBV21-1 is a recognized pseudogene. This CDR3 is built from 14 residues. CDR3 protein: CASSGGTRSNEQFF. The CDR3 nucleotides are TGTGCCAGCAGCGGAGGTACTAGAAGCAATGAGCAGTTCTTC.

CDR3 nucleotide sequence: TGTGCCATCAGTGTGACAGGGTCGGATGAGCAGTTCTTC. Amino acids: CAISVTGSDEQFF. The V and J genes are TRBV10-3 and TRBJ2-1, with 7 bases fitting TRBD1. The V and J ends lost 4 bases and 8 bases, in that order; junction bases with no gene match: 5. Germline values: CDR1 ENHRY, CDR2 SYGVKD. CDR3 size: 13 residues.

This clonotype was detected a few times. This chain joins TRBV29-1 and TRBJ2-4; 10 bases are a match to TRBD1. V was clipped by 8 bases and J by 8 bases; unmatched bases: 12. CDR1 is SQVTM, CDR2 ANQGSEA, per germline. This CDR3 comprises 14 residues. The CDR3 sequence: CSMLTGGIRDIQYF. For the CDR3, the DNA is TGCAGCATGTTGACAGGGGGCATTCGGGACATTCAGTACTTC.